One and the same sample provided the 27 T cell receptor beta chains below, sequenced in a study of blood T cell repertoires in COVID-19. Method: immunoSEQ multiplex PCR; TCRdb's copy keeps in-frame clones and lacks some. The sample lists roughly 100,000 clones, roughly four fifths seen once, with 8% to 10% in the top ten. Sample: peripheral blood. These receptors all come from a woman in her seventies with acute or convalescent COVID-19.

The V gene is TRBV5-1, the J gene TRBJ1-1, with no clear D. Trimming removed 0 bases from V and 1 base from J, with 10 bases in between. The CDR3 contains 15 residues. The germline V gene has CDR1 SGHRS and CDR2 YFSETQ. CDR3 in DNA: TGCGCCAGCAGCTTGGCCGTGCGGGGGAACACTGAAGCTTTCTTT. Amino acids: CASSLAVRGNTEAFF.

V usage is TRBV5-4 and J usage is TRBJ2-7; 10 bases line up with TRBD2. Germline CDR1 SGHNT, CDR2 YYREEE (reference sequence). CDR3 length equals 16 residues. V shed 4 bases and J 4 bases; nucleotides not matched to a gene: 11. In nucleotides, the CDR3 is TGTGCCAGCAGCGCGAGGGCTAGCGGGAGCTTTTACGAGCAGTACTTC. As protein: CASSARASGSFYEQYF.

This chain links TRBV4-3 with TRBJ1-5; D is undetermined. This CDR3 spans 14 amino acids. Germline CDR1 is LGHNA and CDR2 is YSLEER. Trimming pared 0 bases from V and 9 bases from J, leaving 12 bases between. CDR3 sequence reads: CASSQDGGEWPQHF. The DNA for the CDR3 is TGCGCCAGCAGCCAAGATGGAGGAGAATGGCCCCAGCATTTT.

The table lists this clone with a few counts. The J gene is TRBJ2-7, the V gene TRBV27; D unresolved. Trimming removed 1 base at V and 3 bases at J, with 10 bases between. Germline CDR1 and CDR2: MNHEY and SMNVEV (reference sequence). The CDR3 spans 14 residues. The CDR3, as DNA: TGTGCCAGCAGTTTATTCTCCCACAGCTACGAGCAGTACTTC. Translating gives CASSLFSHSYEQYF.

CDR3 nucleotides: TGTGCCAGCAGCTCGACTAGCGGCCAAGAGACCCAGTACTTC. It yields the protein CASSSTSGQETQYF. The chain has TRBV7-9 and TRBJ2-5; 9 bases match TRBD2. After removal of 4 bases from V and 1 base from J, the junction contained 1 base not matched to a gene. CDR1 SEHNR and CDR2 FQNEAQ come from the germline V gene (reference sequence). The CDR3 is made up of 14 amino acids.

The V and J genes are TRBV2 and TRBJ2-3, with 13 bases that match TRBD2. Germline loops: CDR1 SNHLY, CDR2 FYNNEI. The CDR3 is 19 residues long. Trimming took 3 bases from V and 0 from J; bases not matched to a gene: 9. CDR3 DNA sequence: TGTGCCAGCAGTGACCCTACTAGCGGGGGGGCCGTTAGCACAGATACGCAGTATTTT. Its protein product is CASSDPTSGGAVSTDTQYF. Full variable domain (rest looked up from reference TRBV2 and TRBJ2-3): EPEVTQTPSHQVTQMGQEVILRCVPISNHLYFYWYRQILGQKVEFLVSFYNNEISEKSEIFDDQFSVERPDGSNFTLKIRSTKLEDSAMYFCASSDPTSGGAVSTDTQYFGPGTRLTVL.

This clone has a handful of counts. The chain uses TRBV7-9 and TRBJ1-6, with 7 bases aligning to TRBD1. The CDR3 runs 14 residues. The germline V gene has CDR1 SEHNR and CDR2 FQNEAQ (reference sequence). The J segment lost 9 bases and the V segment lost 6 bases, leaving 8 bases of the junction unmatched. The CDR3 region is CASRFQGEGSPLHF. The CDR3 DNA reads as TGTGCCAGCAGATTCCAGGGGGAAGGTTCACCCCTCCACTTT.

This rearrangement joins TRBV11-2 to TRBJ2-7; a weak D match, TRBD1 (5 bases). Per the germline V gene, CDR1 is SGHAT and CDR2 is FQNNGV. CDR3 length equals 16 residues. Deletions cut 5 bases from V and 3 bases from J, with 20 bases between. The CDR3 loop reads CASSPRRSGLFYEQYF. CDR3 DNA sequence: TGTGCCAGCAGCCCGAGGCGGTCAGGGCTCTTCTACGAGCAGTACTTC.

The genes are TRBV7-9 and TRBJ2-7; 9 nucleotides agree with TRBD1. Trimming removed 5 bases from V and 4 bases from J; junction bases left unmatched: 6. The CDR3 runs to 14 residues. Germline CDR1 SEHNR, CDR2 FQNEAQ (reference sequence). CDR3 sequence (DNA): TGTGCCAGCAGCACCGGGACAGGGCAGTACGAGCAGTACTTC. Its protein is CASSTGTGQYEQYF.

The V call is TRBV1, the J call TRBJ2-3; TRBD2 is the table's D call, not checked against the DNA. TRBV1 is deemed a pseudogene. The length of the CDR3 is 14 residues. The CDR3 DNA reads TGCACCAGCAGCCAAGCTTGCCTAACAGATACGCAGTATTTT. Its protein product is CTSSQACLTDTQYF.

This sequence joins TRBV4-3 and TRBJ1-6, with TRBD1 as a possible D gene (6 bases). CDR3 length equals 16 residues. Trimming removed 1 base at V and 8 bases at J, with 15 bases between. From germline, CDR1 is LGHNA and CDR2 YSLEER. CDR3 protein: CASSQGVTGSYSPLHF. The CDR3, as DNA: TGCGCCAGCAGCCAAGGCGTAACAGGGTCCTATTCACCCCTCCACTTT.

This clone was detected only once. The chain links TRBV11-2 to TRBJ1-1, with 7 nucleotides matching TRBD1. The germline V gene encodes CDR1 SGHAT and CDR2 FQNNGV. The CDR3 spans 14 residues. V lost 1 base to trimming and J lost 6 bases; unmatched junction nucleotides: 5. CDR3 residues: CASSLATQGAEAFF. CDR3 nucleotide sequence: TGTGCCAGCAGCTTAGCCACGCAGGGGGCTGAAGCTTTCTTT.

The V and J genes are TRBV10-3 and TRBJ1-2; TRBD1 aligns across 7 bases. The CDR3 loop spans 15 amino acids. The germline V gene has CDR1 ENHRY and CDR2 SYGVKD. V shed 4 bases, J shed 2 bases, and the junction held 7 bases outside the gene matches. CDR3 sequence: CAISVERGPNYGYTF. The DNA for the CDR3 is TGTGCCATCAGTGTTGAGAGGGGGCCCAACTATGGCTACACCTTC.

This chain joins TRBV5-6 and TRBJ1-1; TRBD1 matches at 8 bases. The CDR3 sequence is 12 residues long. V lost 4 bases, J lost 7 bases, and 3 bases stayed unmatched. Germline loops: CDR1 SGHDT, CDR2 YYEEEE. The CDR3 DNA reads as TGTGCCAGCAGCCGGACAGGGCGTGAAGCTTTCTTT. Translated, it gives CASSRTGREAFF.

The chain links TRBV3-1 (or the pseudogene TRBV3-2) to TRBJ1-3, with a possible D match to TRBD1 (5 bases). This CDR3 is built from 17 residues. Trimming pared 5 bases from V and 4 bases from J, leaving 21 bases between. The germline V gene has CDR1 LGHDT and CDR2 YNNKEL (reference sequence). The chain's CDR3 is CASSTTAVGAGGNTIYF. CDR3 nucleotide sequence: TGTGCCAGCAGCACAACGGCCGTAGGGGCGGGGGGAAACACCATATATTTT.

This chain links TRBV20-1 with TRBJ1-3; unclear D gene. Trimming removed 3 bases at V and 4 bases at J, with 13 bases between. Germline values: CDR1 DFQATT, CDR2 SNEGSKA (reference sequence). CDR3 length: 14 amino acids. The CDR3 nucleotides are TGCAGTGCTAGTGGTCCCCCCGGGGGAAACACCATATATTTT. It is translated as CSASGPPGGNTIYF.

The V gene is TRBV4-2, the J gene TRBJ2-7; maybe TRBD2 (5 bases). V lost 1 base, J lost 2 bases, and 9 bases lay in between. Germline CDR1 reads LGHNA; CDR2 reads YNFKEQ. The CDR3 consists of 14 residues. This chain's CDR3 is CASSQGRSPYEQYF. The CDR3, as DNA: TGTGCCAGCAGCCAAGGGAGGAGTCCCTACGAGCAGTACTTC.

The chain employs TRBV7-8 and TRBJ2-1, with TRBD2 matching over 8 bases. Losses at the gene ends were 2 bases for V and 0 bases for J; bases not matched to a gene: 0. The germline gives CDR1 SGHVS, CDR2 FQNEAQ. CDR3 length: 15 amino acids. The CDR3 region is CASSLRGGSYNEQFF. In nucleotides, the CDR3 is TGTGCCAGCAGCTTACGGGGGGGCTCCTACAATGAGCAGTTCTTC.

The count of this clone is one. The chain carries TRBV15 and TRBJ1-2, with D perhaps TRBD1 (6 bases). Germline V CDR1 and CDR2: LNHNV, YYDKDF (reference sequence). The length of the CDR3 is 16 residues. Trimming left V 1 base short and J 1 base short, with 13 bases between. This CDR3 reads CATSRGQALNNYGYTF. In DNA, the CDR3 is TGTGCCACCAGCAGAGGACAGGCACTAAATAACTATGGCTACACCTTC.

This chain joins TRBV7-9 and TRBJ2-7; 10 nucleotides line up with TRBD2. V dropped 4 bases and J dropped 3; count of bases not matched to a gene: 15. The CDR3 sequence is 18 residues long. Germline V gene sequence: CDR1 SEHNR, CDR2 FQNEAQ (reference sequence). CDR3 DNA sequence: TGTGCCAGCAGCTCTCTAGTGGCTAGCGGGAGAGTGGGCTACGAGCAGTACTTC. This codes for CASSSLVASGRVGYEQYF.

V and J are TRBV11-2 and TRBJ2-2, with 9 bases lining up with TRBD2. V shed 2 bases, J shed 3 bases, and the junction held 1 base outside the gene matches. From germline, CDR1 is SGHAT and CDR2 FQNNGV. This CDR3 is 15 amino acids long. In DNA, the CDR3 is TGTGCCAGCAGCTTAACTAGCGGGCACACCGGGGAGCTGTTTTTT. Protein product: CASSLTSGHTGELFF.

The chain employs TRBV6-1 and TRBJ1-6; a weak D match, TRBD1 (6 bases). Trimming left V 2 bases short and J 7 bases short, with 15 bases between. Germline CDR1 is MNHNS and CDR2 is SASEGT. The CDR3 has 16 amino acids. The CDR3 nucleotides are TGTGCCAGCAGTGAACTAATGGGGGCGACGAATTCACCCCTCCACTTT. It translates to CASSELMGATNSPLHF.

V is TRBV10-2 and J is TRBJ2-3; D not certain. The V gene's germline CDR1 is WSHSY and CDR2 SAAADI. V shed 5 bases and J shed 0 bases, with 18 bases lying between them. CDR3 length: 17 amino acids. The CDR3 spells CASSFTQDFTSTDTQYF. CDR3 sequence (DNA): TGCGCCAGCAGTTTTACCCAAGACTTCACTAGCACAGATACGCAGTATTTT.

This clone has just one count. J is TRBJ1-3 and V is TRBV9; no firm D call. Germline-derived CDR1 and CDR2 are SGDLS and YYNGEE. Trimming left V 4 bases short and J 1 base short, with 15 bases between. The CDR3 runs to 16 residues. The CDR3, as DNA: TGTGCCAGCAGCCGTCTTTCGGGAGGGTCTGGAAACACCATATATTTT. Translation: CASSRLSGGSGNTIYF.

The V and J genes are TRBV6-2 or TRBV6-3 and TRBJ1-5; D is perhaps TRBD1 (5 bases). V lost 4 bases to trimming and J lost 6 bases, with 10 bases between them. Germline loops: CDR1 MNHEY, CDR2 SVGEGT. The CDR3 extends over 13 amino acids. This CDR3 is CASSSGRRQPQHF. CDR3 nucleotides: TGTGCCAGCAGTTCAGGGCGGCGTCAGCCCCAGCATTTT.

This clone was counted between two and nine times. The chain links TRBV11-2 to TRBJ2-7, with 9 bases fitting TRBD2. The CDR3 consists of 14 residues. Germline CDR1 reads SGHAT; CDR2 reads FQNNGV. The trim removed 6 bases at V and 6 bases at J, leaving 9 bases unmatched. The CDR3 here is CASRTGTSYGEQYF. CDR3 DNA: TGTGCCAGCAGGACCGGGACTAGCTATGGCGAGCAGTACTTC.

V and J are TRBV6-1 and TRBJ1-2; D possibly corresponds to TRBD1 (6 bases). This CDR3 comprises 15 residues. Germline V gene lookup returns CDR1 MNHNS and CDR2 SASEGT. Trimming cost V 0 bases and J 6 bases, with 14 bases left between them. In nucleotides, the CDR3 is TGTGCCAGCAGTGAAGCGGGAGGGGGGCCTGATGGCTACACCTTC. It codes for CASSEAGGGPDGYTF.